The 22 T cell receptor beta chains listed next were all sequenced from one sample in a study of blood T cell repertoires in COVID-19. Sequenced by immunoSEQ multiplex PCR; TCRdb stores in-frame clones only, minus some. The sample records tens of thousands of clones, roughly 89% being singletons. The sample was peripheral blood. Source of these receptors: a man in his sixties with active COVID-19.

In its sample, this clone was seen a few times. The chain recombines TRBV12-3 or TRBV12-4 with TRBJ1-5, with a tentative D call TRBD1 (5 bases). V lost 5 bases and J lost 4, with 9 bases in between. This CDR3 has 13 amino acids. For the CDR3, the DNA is TGTGCCAGCAGTCTCAGGGAAAATCAGCCCCAGCATTTT. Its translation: CASSLRENQPQHF.

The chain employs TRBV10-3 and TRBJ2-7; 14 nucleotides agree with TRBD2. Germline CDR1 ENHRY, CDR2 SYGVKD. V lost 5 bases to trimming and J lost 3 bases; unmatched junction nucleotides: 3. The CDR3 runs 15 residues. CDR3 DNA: TGTGCCATCAGTCGACTAGCGGGAGGGAACTACGAGCAGTACTTC. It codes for CAISRLAGGNYEQYF.

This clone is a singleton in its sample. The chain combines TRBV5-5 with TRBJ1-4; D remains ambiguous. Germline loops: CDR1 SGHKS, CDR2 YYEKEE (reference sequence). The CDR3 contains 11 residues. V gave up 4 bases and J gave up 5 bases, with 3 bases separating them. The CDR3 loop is CASSLNEKLFF. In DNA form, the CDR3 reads TGTGCCAGCAGCCTGAATGAAAAACTGTTTTTT.

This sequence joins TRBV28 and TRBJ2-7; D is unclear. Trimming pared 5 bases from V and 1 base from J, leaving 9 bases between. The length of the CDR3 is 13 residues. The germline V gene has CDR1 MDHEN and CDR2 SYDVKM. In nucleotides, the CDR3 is TGTGCCAGCAGTGCCGGGTCTTCCTACGAGCAGTACTTC. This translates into CASSAGSSYEQYF.

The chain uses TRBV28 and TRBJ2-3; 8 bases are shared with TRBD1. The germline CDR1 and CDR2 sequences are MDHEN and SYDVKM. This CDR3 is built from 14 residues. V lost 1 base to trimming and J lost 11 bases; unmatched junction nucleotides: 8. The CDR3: CASSLFDRGPEQYF. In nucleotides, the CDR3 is TGTGCCAGCAGTTTATTTGACAGGGGACCCGAGCAGTATTTT.

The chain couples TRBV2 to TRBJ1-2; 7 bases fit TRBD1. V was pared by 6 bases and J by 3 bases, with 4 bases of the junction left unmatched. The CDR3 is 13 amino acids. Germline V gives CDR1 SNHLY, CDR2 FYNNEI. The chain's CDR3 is CASRGDSDYGYTF. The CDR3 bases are TGTGCCAGCAGGGGGGACAGCGACTATGGCTACACCTTC.

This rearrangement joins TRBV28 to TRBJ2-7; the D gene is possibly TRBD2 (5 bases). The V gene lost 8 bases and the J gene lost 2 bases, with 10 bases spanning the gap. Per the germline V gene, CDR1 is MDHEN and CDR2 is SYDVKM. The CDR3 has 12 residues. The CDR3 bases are TGTGCCAGCGACGGGAATGCCTACGAGCAGTACTTC. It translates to CASDGNAYEQYF.

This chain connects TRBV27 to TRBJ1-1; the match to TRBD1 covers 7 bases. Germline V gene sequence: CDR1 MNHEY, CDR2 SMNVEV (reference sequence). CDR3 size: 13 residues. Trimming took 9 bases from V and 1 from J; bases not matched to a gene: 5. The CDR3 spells CASNDRENTEAFF. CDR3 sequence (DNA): TGTGCCAGTAACGACAGGGAGAACACTGAAGCTTTCTTT.

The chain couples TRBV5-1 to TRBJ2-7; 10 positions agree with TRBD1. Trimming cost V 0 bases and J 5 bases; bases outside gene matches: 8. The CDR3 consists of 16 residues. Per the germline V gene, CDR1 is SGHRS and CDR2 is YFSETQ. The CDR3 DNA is TGCGCCAGCAGCTTGGGGGGGACAGGGGCCGGCGACGAGCAGTACTTC. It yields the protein CASSLGGTGAGDEQYF. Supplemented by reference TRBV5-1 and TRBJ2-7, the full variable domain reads KAGVTQTPRYLIKTRGQQVTLSCSPISGHRSVSWYQQTPGQGLQFLFEYFSETQRNKGNFPGRFSGRQFSNSRSEMNVSTLELGDSALYLCASSLGGTGAGDEQYFGPGTRLTVT.

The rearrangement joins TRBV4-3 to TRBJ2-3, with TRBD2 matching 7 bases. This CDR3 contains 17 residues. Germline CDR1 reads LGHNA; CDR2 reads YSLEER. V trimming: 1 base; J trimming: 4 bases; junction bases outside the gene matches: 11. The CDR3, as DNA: TGCGCCAGCAGCCAAGCTCAGACTAGCAACGTCCCAGATACGCAGTATTTT. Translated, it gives CASSQAQTSNVPDTQYF.

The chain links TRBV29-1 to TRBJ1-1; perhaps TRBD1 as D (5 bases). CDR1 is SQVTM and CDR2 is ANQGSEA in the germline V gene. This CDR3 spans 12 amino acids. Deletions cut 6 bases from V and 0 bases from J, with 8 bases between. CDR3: CSVGGVNTEAFF. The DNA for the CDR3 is TGCAGCGTGGGGGGGGTGAACACTGAAGCTTTCTTT.

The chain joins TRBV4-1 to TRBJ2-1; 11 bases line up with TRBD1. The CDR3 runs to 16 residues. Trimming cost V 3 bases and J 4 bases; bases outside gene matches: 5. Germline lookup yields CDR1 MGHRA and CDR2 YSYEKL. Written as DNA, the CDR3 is TGCGCCAGCAGCCACAGGACAGGGGGCGTATACAATGAGCAGTTCTTC. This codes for CASSHRTGGVYNEQFF.

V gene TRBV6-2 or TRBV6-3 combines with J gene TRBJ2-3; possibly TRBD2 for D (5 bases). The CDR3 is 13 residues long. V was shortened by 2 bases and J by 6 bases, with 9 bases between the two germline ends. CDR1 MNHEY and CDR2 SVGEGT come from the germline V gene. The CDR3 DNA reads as TGTGCCAGCAGTTACCCTCCGGGGGATACGCAGTATTTT. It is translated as CASSYPPGDTQYF.

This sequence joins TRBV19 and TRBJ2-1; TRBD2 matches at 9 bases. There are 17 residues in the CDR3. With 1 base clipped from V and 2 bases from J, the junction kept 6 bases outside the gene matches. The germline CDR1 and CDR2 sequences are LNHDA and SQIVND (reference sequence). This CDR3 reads CASSIVWASGAYNEQFF. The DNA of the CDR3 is TGTGCCAGTAGTATAGTGTGGGCTAGCGGGGCCTACAATGAGCAGTTCTTC.

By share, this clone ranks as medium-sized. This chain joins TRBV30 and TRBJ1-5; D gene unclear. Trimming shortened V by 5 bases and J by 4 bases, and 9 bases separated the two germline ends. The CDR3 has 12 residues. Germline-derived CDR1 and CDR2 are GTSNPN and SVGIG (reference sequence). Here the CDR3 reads CAWGLPNQPQHF. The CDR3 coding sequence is TGTGCCTGGGGACTCCCTAATCAGCCCCAGCATTTT.

CDR3 sequence: CATSDLSGDTQYF. CDR3 sequence (DNA): TGTGCCACCAGTGATTTGTCGGGGGATACGCAGTATTTT. This chain links TRBV24-1 with TRBJ2-3; D may be TRBD2 (5 bases). Germline loops: CDR1 KGHDR, CDR2 SFDVKD. The V end was cut by 0 bases, the J end by 6 bases, with 6 bases between. The CDR3 has 13 amino acids.

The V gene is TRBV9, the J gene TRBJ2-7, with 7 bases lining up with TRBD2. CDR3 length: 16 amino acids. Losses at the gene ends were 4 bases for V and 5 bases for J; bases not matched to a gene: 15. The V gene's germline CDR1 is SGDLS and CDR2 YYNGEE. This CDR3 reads CASSRGASARGDEQYF. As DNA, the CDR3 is TGTGCCAGCAGCCGAGGGGCTAGCGCCCGGGGGGACGAGCAGTACTTC.

This chain's CDR3 is CASSRGAGANVLTF. Written as DNA, the CDR3 is TGTGCCAGCAGCAGGGGGGCTGGGGCCAACGTCCTGACTTTC. The V and J genes are TRBV27 and TRBJ2-6; possible D gene TRBD1, 7 bases. V was clipped by 6 bases and J by 2 bases, with 8 bases between them. Germline V lookup: CDR1 MNHEY, CDR2 SMNVEV (reference sequence). The CDR3 contains 14 residues.

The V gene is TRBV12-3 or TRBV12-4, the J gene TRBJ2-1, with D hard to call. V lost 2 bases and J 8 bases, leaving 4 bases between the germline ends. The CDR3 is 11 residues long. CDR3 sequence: CASSLSDEQFF. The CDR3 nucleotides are TGTGCCAGCAGTTTATCAGATGAGCAGTTCTTC.

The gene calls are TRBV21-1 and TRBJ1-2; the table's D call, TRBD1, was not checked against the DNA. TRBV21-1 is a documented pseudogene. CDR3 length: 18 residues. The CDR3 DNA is TGTGCCAGCAGCAAAAAAGTGGGATGGGACAGGGAATGTTATGGCTACACCTTC. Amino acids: CASSKKVGWDRECYGYTF.

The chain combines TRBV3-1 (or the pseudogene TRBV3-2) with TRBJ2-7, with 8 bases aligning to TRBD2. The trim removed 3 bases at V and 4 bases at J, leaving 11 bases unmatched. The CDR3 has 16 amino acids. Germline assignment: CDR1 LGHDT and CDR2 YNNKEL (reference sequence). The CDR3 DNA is TGTGCCAGCAGCCAGGCGGGAGGCCGATTCAATTACGAGCAGTACTTC. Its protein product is CASSQAGGRFNYEQYF.

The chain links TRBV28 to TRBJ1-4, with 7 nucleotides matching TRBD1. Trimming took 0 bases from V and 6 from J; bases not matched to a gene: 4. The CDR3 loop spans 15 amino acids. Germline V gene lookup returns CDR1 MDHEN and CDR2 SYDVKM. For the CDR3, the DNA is TGTGCCAGCAGTTTATGGGAGGGGGCCTATGAAAAACTGTTTTTT. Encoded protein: CASSLWEGAYEKLFF.